This is a list of T cell receptor beta chains from one sample in a study of blood T cell repertoires in COVID-19. Libraries were prepared by immunoSEQ multiplex PCR; TCRdb keeps only in-frame clonotypes and omits some of them. Here the sample spans about 210,000 clones, under 95% being singletons. The specimen sequenced was peripheral blood. All receptors derive from a young man with acute or convalescent COVID-19. The CDR3 runs from the conserved cysteine through the conserved F or W. D genes are given only for firm matches. Size is stated for part of the rows, as once, few or many counts, or as a class when the clone is expanded.

V	J	D	size	DNA	CDR3
TRBV11-2	TRBJ2-7	TRBD1	.	TGTGCCAGCAGCTTAGGGCCCGGGACAGGGGGTTCCTACGAGCAGTACTTC	CASSLGPGTGGSYEQYF
TRBV7-2	TRBJ1-2	TRBD1	.	TGTGCCAGCAGCCGGTTCGAAGGGGGCAACGGCTACACCTTC	CASSRFEGGNGYTF
TRBV27	TRBJ2-1	.	.	TGTGCCAGCAGTTTGGACTACCTATACAATGAGCAGTTCTTC	CASSLDYLYNEQFF
TRBV10-1	TRBJ2-2	TRBD1	.	TGCGCCAGCAGTGTAACACAGGGGCACACCGGGGAGCTGTTTTTT	CASSVTQGHTGELFF
TRBV7-2	TRBJ2-7	TRBD1	.	TGTGCCAGCAGCTTAGTGGGTAGGGGGCTGGACGAGCAGTACTTC	CASSLVGRGLDEQYF
TRBV20-1	TRBJ2-7	.	.	TGCAGTGCTAGTCTGGCGGGATTAACCTACGAGCAGTACTTC	CSASLAGLTYEQYF
TRBV12-3/TRBV12-4	TRBJ2-7	.	.	TGTGCCAGCAGTCGGGTTATCTACGAGCAGTACTTC	CASSRVIYEQYF
TRBV19	TRBJ2-5	.	once	TGTGCCAGTAGTATTAAGTCTACCCAAGAGACCCAGTACTTC	CASSIKSTQETQYF
TRBV5-1	TRBJ1-1	TRBD1	.	TGCGCCAGCAGCTCTGGACAGGCTTACGGAGCTTTCTTT	CASSSGQAYGAFF
TRBV29-1	TRBJ2-7	TRBD1	once	TGCAGCGAGGACAGGGAGAGCGCCTACGAGCAGTACTTC	CSEDRESAYEQYF
TRBV5-6	TRBJ1-2	.	once	TGTGCCAGCAGCTTGTGGCATGGCTACACCTTC	CASSLWHGYTF
TRBV28	TRBJ1-5	TRBD1	once	TGTGCCAGCAGTTCTCGAACGGGACAGTTAAATCAGCCCCAGCATTTT	CASSSRTGQLNQPQHF
TRBV11-2	TRBJ2-2	TRBD2	few	TGTGCCAGCAGGTCCCAACTAGCGGGAGAGACCGGGGAGCTGTTTTTT	CASRSQLAGETGELFF
TRBV10-3	TRBJ1-2	.	.	TGTGCCACGACAAGCTCGGTAGACTATGGCTACACCTTC	CATTSSVDYGYTF
TRBV11-2	TRBJ1-1	TRBD1	.	TGTGCCAGCAGCCCTGTACAGGGGGCCGGGAACACTGAAGCTTTCTTT	CASSPVQGAGNTEAFF
TRBV6-5	TRBJ2-1	.	.	TGTGCCAGCAGTCGCCGCGGTCAGGGGAATGAGCAGTTCTTC	CASSRRGQGNEQFF
TRBV6-5	TRBJ1-1	.	once	TGTGCCAGCAGTTACACCCCCGAAGCGCAGGCTTTCTTT	CASSYTPEAQAFF
TRBV9	TRBJ1-1	.	few	TGTGCCAGCAGCGTAGCTACCGGAACAGCTGAAGCTTTCTTT	CASSVATGTAEAFF
TRBV15	TRBJ2-7	.	.	TGTGCCACCAGCAGAGATCGACAGTACGAGCAGTACTTC	CATSRDRQYEQYF
TRBV30	TRBJ1-5	.	.	TGTGCCTGGAGTAAGAGAAACAATCAGCCCCAGCATTTT	CAWSKRNNQPQHF
TRBV29-1	TRBJ1-6	.	.	TGCAGCGTCTCGGAGGGGCGGAATTCACCCCTCCACTTT	CSVSEGRNSPLHF
TRBV5-4	TRBJ2-7	TRBD1	.	TGTGCCAGCAGCTTACCAGGGGGAGCCTACGAGCAGTACTTC	CASSLPGGAYEQYF
TRBV6-5	TRBJ2-6	.	.	TGTGCCAGCAACCCGGACAGCTCTGGGGCCAACGTCCTGACTTTC	CASNPDSSGANVLTF
TRBV9	TRBJ2-5	.	.	TGTGCCAGCAGCGGAGGGTTAGATGTTGGGACCCAGTACTTC	CASSGGLDVGTQYF
TRBV5-4	TRBJ1-1	TRBD1	once	TGTGCCAGCAGCTGGCAGGGGGATGAAGCTTTCTTT	CASSWQGDEAFF
TRBV7-9	TRBJ2-1	.	.	TGTGCCAGCAGCCCTCCCGAGTTTGGGCCGAGCGGGAATGAGCAGTTCTTC	CASSPPEFGPSGNEQFF
TRBV29-1	TRBJ2-1	TRBD2	.	TGCAGCGTTGATATCGGTCCCCGCGGGAGGATTGACAATGAGCAGTTCTTC	CSVDIGPRGRIDNEQFF
TRBV11-1	TRBJ2-7	.	.	TGTGCCAGCAGCTTTGGTGGCAGATCCTACGAGCAGTACTTC	CASSFGGRSYEQYF
TRBV30	TRBJ2-3	.	once	TGTGCCTGGAGTCCCTCAGGGATACTAACAGATACGCAGTATTTT	CAWSPSGILTDTQYF
TRBV18	TRBJ1-5	.	.	TGTGCCAGCTCACCAGCCAGGGGCGGTACTCAGCCCCAGCATTTT	CASSPARGGTQPQHF
TRBV28	TRBJ1-2	TRBD1	.	TGTGCCAGCAGAACCGGGACAGGGGTCTATGGCTACACCTTC	CASRTGTGVYGYTF
TRBV5-1	TRBJ2-7	.	.	TGCGCCAGCGGGTATAACTTCAGGGGTGGATACGAGCAGTACTTC	CASGYNFRGGYEQYF